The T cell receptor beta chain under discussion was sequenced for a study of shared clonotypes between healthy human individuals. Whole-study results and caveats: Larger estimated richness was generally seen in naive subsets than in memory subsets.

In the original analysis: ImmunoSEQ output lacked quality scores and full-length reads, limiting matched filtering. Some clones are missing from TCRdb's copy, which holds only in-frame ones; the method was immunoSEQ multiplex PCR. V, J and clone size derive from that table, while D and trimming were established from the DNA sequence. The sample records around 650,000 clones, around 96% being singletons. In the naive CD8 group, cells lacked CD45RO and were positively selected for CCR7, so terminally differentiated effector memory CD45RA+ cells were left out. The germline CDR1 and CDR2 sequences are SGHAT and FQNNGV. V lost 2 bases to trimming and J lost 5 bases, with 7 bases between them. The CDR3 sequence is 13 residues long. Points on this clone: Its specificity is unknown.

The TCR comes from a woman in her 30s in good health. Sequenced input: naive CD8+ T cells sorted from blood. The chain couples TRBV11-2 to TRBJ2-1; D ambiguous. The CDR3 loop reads CASSLIDHNEQFF. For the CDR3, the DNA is TGTGCCAGCAGCTTAATCGACCACAATGAGCAGTTCTTC.